This TCR beta chain derives from a study of graft-versus-host responses after intestinal transplantation. In the study overall: Following induction with anti-thymocyte globulin, all recipients were given tacrolimus and steroids for about three years. Study conclusions and caveats: GvH clones turned up in recipient marrow; some had shown up first in ileum or blood.

V dropped 6 bases and J dropped 8 bases, with 13 bases sitting between them. Germline values: CDR1 SGHTA, CDR2 FQGNSA. CDR3 length equals 13 residues. Of note for this clone: Its antigen remains unidentified.

Measured with immunoSEQ multiplex PCR; TCRdb has only the in-frame clones, and not every one. The profile shows almost 20,000 clones, roughly 86% of them singletons. The rearrangement uses TRBV7-2 and TRBJ1-4, with unresolved D. The clonotype originates from a human patient who received an intestinal transplant, so some T cells may come from the graft donor. The sample here was PBMCs, taken 220 to 240 days after intestinal transplant. Written as DNA, the CDR3 is TGTGCCAGCAGTAGCCCGCCGCGGGAAAAACTGTTTTTT. Amino acids: CASSSPPREKLFF.